Listed below are T cell receptor beta chains from one sample, sequenced in a study of CD8+CD57+ T cells in acquired aplastic anemia. TCRdb re-derived calls from the reads in MiXCR, one entry per CDR3 protein. The sample records about 180,000 distinct CDR3 sequences, nearly 65% being singletons. Sequenced material: sorted CD4+, CD8+, or CD8+CD57+ T cells (not recorded which) from PBMCs. The source is a human donor with aplastic anemia. The CDR3 runs from the conserved cysteine through the conserved F or W. The D gene is left open where the match is weak. Only part of the rows carry a size: once, few, many, or a class if the clone is expanded.

V	J	size	D	CDR3	DNA
TRBV11-3	TRBJ2-6	once	NA	CASSLYSGSGANVLTF	TGTGCCAGCAGCTTGTACTCTGGCTCTGGGGCCAACGTCCTGACTTTC
TRBV7-8	TRBJ2-5	few	TRBD2	CASSSGLAGRAGETQYF	TGTGCCAGCAGCTCTGGACTAGCGGGGCGAGCGGGTGAGACCCAGTACTTC
TRBV20-1	TRBJ1-2	NA	NA	CSASGGRDYGYTF	TGCAGTGCTAGTGGGGGGCGCGATTATGGCTACACCTTC
TRBV20-1	TRBJ2-3	NA	NA	CSARSGGGADTQYF	TGCAGTGCTAGAAGTGGGGGGGGCGCAGATACGCAGTATTTT
TRBV7-8	TRBJ1-6	few	NA	CASSTKLDSPLHF	TGTGCCAGCAGCACCAAACTTGATTCACCCCTCCACTTT
TRBV7-9	TRBJ2-1	NA	TRBD2	CASSSLAGVYNEQFF	TGTGCCAGCAGCTCACTAGCGGGAGTGTACAATGAGCAGTTCTTC
TRBV15	TRBJ2-7	few	TRBD1	CATSPRTGSGYEQYF	TGTGCCACCAGCCCACGGACAGGGTCGGGCTACGAGCAGTACTTC
TRBV7-2	TRBJ1-1	medium-sized	NA	CASSFTENTEAFF	TGTGCCAGCAGCTTTACAGAGAACACTGAAGCTTTCTTT
TRBV5-1	TRBJ1-2	many	TRBD1	CASSLAGQDPYGYTF	TGCGCCAGCAGCTTGGCGGGACAGGACCCCTATGGCTACACCTTC
TRBV5-1	TRBJ1-4	NA	NA	CASSLGGTNEKLFF	TGTGCCAGCAGCTTGGGTGGAACTAATGAAAAACTGTTTTTT
TRBV29-1	TRBJ2-5	once	TRBD2	CSGALRRLAGRDAQYF	TGCAGCGGAGCTCTTAGAAGGCTAGCGGGGAGAGATGCCCAGTACTTC
TRBV28	TRBJ2-3	NA	NA	CASSTRTDTQYF	TGTGCCAGCAGTACTAGGACAGATACGCAGTATTTT
TRBV20-1	TRBJ2-1	many	TRBD2	CSARDDGTSGVSSYNEQFF	TGCAGTGCTAGAGATGACGGGACTAGCGGGGTCAGCTCCTACAATGAGCAGTTCTTC
TRBV5-1	TRBJ2-7	many	TRBD2	CASSLDPGGNYEQYF	TGCGCCAGCAGCTTGGATCCGGGGGGGAACTACGAGCAGTACTTC
TRBV6-6	TRBJ2-2	NA	TRBD2	CAGLAEGRGELFF	TGTGCCGGGCTAGCGGAGGGGAGGGGGGAGCTGTTTTTT
TRBV7-2	TRBJ1-2	NA	NA	CASSFSPSPNYGYTF	TGTGCCAGCAGCTTCTCACCCAGCCCTAACTATGGCTACACCTTC
TRBV29-1	TRBJ2-5	once	NA	CSVIPVGQQETQYF	TGCAGCGTGATACCTGTAGGACAGCAAGAGACCCAGTACTTC
TRBV13	TRBJ1-5	NA	NA	CASSSREFRDRGIVDTSSTSGPF	NA
TRBV7-3	TRBJ2-3	NA	NA	CASSLGASTDTQYF	TGTGCCAGCAGCTTGGGCGCTAGCACAGATACGCAGTATTTT
TRBV5-1	TRBJ1-6	few	NA	CASSLGQNNSPLHF	TGCGCCAGCAGCTTGGGACAGAATAATTCACCCCTCCACTTT